This T cell receptor (beta chain) was profiled in a study of CXCR3-negative and CXCR3-positive naive CD8 T cells. Turning to this clonotype: Its antigen is not identified.

Libraries of TRB cDNA were made by 5' RACE and carried UMIs. TCRdb re-called the 5' RACE reads and catalogs CDR3 proteins one per entry, DNA excluded. The sample's table shows around 88,000 distinct CDR3 sequences. The germline CDR1 and CDR2 sequences are SGHVS and FQNEAQ. There are 13 residues in the CDR3. General study points: Relative to CXCR3-negative naive cells, CXCR3-positive naive cells had more hydrophobic TRB CDR3s.

V and J are TRBV7-8 and TRBJ1-1; with no DNA, the TCRdb D assignment of TRBD1 cannot be verified. The clonotype was recovered from a human donor in good health. Some clones in this sample may be carry-over from other donors' samples. Sequencing was performed on naive CXCR3+ CD8+ T cells from blood. Subset reported: CD45RO-CCR7+CD27+CD95- naive CD8+ T cells expressing CXCR3 (TNR3+). The CDR3 here is CASSRGDEGEAFF.